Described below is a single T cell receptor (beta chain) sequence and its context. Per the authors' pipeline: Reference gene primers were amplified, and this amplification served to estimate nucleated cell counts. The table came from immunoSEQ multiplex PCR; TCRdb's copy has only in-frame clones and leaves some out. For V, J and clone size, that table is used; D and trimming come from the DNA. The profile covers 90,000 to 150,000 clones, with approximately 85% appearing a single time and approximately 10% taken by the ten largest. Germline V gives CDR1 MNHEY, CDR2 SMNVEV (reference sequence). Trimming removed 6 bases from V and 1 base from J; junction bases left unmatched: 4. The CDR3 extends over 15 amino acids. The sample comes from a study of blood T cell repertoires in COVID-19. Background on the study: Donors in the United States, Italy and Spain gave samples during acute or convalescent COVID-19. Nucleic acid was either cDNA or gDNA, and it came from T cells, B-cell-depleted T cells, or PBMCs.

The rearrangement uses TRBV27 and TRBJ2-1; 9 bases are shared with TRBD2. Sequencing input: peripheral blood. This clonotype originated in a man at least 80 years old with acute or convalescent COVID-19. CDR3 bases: TGTGCCAGCAGCTTGCGGGAGGGTTCCTACAATGAGCAGTTCTTC. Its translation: CASSLREGSYNEQFF.